What follows is one TCR beta chain and its context. Antigen specificity is unknown. V lost 6 bases to trimming and J lost 7 bases; unmatched junction nucleotides: 9. The CDR3 spans 13 residues. Per germline, CDR1 MGHDK and CDR2 SYGVNS. The data derive from a study of cytomegalovirus exposure and HLA in healthy donors. Study-wide points: It was reported in a later analysis that an Asian-associated ancestry cluster showed fewer N-insertions than the roughly 670-donor mean. It was approximately 150 TCR beta chains that were listed as cytomegalovirus-associated.

PCR involved 60 Vbeta and 13 Jbeta primers. The data were produced by immunoSEQ multiplex PCR, yet TCRdb's version contains in-frame clones alone and is incomplete. The sample holds 200,000 to 250,000 clones, about three quarters seen once. Sequenced material: PBMCs. The receptor was derived from a man in his forties or fifties in good health and CMV-seronegative. This chain links TRBV25-1 with TRBJ2-7; the match to TRBD2 covers 7 bases. CDR3 sequence: CASRGGGGVEQYF. The CDR3 DNA reads TGTGCCAGCAGGGGTGGGGGGGGAGTTGAGCAGTACTTC.